This T cell receptor beta chain was found in a study of shared T cell receptors in the human thymus. Repertoires were generated with immunoSEQ multiplex PCR, while TCRdb's copy carries only in-frame clones and drops some. This sample carries hundreds of thousands of clones, 80% to 90% of them seen once, and the ten largest clones take under 0.01%. The length of the CDR3 is 17 residues. The V gene's germline CDR1 is ENHRY and CDR2 SYGVKD. The V segment lost 2 bases and the J segment 2 bases; nucleotides outside the gene matches: 10. This sample was shared with a second study, whose subject was human thymus T cells. In that study: The thymus was resected at corrective cardiac surgery. Highly overlapping thymic repertoires among unrelated individuals were reported in related research.

Sequenced sample: thymocytes. This sequence originates from a boy less than two years old with a congenital heart defect. The V gene is TRBV10-3, the J gene TRBJ2-3; 7 bases fit TRBD2. This CDR3 is CAISEGGDLLNTDTQYF. DNA of the CDR3: TGTGCCATCAGTGAGGGGGGGGACCTGCTCAACACAGATACGCAGTATTTT.